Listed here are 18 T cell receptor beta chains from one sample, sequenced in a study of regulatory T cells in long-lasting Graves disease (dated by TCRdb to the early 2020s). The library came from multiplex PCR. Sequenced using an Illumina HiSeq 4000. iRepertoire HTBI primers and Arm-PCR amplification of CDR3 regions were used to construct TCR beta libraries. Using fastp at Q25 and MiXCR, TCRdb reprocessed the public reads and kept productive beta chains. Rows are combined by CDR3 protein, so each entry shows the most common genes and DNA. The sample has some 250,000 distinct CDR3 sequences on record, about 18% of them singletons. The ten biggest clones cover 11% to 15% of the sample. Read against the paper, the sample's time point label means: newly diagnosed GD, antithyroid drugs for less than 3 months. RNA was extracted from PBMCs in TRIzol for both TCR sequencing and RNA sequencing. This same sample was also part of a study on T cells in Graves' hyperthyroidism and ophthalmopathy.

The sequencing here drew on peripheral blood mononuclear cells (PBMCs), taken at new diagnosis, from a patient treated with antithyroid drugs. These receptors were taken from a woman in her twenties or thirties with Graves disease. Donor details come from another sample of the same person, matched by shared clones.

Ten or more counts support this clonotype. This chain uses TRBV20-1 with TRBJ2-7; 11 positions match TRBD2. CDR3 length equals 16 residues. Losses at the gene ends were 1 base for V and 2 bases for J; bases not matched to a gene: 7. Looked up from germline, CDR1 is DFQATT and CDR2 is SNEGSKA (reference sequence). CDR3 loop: CSARGLAGGLPYEQYF. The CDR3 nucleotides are TGCAGTGCTAGAGGGTTAGCGGGGGGGCTTCCCTACGAGCAGTACTTC.

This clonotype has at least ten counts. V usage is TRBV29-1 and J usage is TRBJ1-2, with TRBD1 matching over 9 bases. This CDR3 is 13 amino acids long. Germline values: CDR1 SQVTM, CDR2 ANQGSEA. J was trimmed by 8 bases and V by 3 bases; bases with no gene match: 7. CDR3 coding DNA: TGCAGCGTTGACCAGGGACAGGGAAGGGGCTACACCTTC. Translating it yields CSVDQGQGRGYTF.

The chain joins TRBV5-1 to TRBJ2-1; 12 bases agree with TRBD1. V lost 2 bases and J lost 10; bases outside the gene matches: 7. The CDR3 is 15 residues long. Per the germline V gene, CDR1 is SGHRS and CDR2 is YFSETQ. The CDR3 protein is CASSFRDRGRGEQFF. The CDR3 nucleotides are TGCGCCAGCAGCTTCCGGGACAGGGGGCGCGGGGAGCAGTTCTTC.

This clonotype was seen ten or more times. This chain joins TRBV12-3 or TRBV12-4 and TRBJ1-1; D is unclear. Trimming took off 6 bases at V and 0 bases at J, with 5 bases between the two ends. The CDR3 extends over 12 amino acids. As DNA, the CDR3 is TGTGCCAGCAGGTCCATGAACACTGAAGCTTTCTTT. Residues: CASRSMNTEAFF.

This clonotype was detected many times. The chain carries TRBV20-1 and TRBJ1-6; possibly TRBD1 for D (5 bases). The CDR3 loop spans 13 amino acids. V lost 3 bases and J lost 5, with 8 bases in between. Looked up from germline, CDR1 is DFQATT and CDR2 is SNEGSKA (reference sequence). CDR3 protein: CSARGGNNSPLHF. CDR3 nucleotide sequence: TGCAGTGCTAGGGGGGGTAATAATTCACCCCTCCACTTT.

CDR3 sequence (DNA): TGTGCAAGCGAGGGGGGGGGCGGGAACATTCAGTACTTC. Its protein product is CASEGGGGNIQYF. The chain uses TRBV2 and TRBJ2-4, with D perhaps matching TRBD2 (7 bases). The CDR3 consists of 13 residues. Germline-derived CDR1 and CDR2 are SNHLY and FYNNEI.

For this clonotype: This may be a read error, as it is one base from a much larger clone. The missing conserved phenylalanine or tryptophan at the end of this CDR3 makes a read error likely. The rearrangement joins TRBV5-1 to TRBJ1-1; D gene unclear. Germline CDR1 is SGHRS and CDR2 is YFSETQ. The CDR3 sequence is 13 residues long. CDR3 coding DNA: TGTGCCAGCAGCTTAGAACAGACCACTGAAGCTTTCTCT. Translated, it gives CASSLEQTTEAFS.

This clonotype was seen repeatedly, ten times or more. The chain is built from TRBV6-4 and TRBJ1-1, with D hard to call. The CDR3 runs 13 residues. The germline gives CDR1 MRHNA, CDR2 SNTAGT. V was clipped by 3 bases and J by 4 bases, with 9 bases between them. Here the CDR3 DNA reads TGTGCCAGCAGTGAGTCAGCGGGCACTGAAGCTTTCTTT. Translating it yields CASSESAGTEAFF.

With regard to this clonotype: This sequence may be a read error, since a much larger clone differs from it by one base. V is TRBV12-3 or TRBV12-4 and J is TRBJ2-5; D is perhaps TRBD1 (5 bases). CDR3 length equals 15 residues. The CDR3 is CASSLAPDTQETQCF. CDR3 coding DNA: TGTGCCAGCAGTTTAGCGCCGGACACTCAAGAGACCCAGTGCTTC.

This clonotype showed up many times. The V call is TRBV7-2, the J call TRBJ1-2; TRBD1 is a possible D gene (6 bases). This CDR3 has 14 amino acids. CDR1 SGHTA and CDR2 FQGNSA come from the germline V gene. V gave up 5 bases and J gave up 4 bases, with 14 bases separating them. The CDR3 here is CASSADRGSYGYTF. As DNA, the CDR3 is TGTGCCAGCAGCGCGGACAGAGGGAGCTATGGCTACACCTTC.

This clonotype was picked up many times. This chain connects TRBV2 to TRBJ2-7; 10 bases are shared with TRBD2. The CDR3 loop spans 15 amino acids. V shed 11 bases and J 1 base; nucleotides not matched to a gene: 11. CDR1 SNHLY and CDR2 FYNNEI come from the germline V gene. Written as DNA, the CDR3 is TGTGCCGGTGTTGCTACTAGCGGGGTTTCCTACGAGCAGTACTTC. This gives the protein CAGVATSGVSYEQYF.

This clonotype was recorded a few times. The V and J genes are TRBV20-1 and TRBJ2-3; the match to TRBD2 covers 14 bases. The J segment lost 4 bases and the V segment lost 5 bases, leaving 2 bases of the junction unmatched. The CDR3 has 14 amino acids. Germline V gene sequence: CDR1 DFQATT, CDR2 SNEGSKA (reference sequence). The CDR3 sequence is CSARTSGGPDTQYF. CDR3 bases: TGCAGTGCTCGGACTAGCGGGGGGCCAGATACGCAGTATTTT.

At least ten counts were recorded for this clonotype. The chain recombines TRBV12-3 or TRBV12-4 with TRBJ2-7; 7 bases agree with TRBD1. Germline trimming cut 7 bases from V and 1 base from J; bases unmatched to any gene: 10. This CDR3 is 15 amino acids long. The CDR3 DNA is TGTGCCAGCAATCGCCGGGACAGCCCATCCTACGAGCAGTACTTC. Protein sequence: CASNRRDSPSYEQYF.

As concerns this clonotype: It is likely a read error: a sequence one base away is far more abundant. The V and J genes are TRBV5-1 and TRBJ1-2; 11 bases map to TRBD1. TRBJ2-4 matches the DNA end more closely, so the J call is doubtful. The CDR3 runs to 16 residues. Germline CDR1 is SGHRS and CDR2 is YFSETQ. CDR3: CTSSRTTGTGGNIQYF. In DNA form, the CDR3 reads TGCACCAGCAGCCGCACTACCGGGACAGGGGGGAACATTCAGTACTTC.

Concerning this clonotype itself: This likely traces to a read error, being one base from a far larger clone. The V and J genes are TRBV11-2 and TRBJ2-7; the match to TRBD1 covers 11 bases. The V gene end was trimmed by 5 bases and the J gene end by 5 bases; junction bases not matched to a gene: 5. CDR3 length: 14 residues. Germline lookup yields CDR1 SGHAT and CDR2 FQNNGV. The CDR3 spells CASSPGQGGHEQYF. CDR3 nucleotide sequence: TGTGCCAGCAGCCCGGGACAGGGGGGCCACGAGCAGTACTTC.

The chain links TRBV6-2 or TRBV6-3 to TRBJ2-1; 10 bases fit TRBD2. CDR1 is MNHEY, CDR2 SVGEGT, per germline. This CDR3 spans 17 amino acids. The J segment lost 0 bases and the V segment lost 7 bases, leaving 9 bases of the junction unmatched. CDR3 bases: TGTGCCAGCATCCGTAGCGGGGGGCCCAGCTCCTACAATGAGCAGTTCTTC. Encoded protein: CASIRSGGPSSYNEQFF.

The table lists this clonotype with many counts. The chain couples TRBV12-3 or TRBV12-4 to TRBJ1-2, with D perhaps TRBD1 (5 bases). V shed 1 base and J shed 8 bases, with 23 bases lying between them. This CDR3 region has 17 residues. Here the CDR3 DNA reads TGTGCCAGCAGTTTAGATCGGGGGTATTATAGCGAGGACGGCTACACCTTC. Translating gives CASSLDRGYYSEDGYTF.

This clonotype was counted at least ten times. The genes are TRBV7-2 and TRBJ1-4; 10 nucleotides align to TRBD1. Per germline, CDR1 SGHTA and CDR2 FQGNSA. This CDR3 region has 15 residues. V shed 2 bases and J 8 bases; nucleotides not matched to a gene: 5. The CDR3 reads CASSLRQGAFEKLFF. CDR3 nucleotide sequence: TGTGCCAGCAGCTTACGACAGGGGGCGTTCGAAAAACTGTTTTTT.